The next 22 T cell receptor beta chains were all read from a single sample in a study of T cell repertoires in cytomegalovirus infection. TCRdb re-called the reads through MiXCR, storing one row per CDR3 protein. The table lists around 210,000 distinct CDR3 sequences, 5% to 8.5% of them singletons. Material: PBMCs. Receptors were obtained from a human donor in good health (CMV status not recorded). Some clones in this sample may be carry-over from other donors' samples.

This clonotype was detected ten times or more. The V call is TRBV7-2, the J call TRBJ1-5; D is possibly TRBD1 (6 bases). Germline lookup yields CDR1 SGHTA and CDR2 FQGNSA. The CDR3 spans 14 residues. Trimming stripped 3 bases from V and 7 bases from J, with 13 bases between. The CDR3 nucleotides read TGTGCCAGCAGCTTTCCTCAGGGGAACCAGCCCCAGCATTTT. Amino acid sequence: CASSFPQGNQPQHF.

This clonotype was counted ten times or more. This chain joins TRBV7-2 and TRBJ1-2; D not certain. Trimming left V 4 bases short and J 4 bases short, with 16 bases between. Germline CDR1 and CDR2: SGHTA and FQGNSA. The CDR3 totals 15 residues. CDR3: CASSSVRLVGYGYTF. The CDR3 DNA sequence: TGTGCCAGCAGCTCCGTCAGATTAGTGGGCTATGGCTACACCTTC.

There are many counts of this clonotype. The rearrangement links TRBV15 to TRBJ1-6; no definite D call. With 8 bases removed from V and 10 bases from J, the gap between germline ends came to 15 bases. Germline CDR1 is LNHNV and CDR2 is YYDKDF (reference sequence). The CDR3 is 13 residues long. DNA of the CDR3: TGTGCCACCCGCGAGGTGGTCGGGTCACCCCTCCACTTT. Protein product: CATREVVGSPLHF.

This clonotype was recorded many times. The rearrangement links TRBV29-1 to TRBJ2-3; 8 positions agree with TRBD2. CDR1 is SQVTM and CDR2 is ANQGSEA in the germline V gene. The CDR3 is 15 amino acids. Germline trimming cut 4 bases from V and 1 base from J; bases unmatched to any gene: 7. CDR3: CSVVGYSGGTDTQYF. The CDR3 nucleotides are TGCAGCGTTGTCGGTTATAGCGGGGGCACAGATACGCAGTATTTT.

This clonotype was detected ten times or more. The chain carries TRBV12-3 or TRBV12-4 and TRBJ2-3, with 11 positions matching TRBD2. CDR3 length: 16 amino acids. V shed 5 bases and J 4 bases; nucleotides not matched to a gene: 8. CDR3 loop: CASSPFLAGGPDTQYF. Written as DNA, the CDR3 is TGTGCCAGCAGTCCCTTCCTAGCGGGGGGTCCAGATACGCAGTATTTT.

The table lists this clonotype with a few counts. The chain combines TRBV7-9 with TRBJ2-7; possibly TRBD2 for D (6 bases). The CDR3 runs 15 residues. Germline V gene sequence: CDR1 SEHNR, CDR2 FQNEAQ (reference sequence). The ends were cut back, 4 bases at V and 2 bases at J, with 15 bases in the middle. CDR3 DNA: TGTGCCAGCAGCTCCCGGCGGGGCGGGGCCTACGAGCAGTACTTC. It encodes CASSSRRGGAYEQYF. The full variable domain, completed using reference TRBV7-9 and TRBJ2-7, is DTGVSQNPRHKITKRGQNVTFRCDPISEHNRLYWYRQTLGQGPEFLTYFQNEAQLEKSRLLSDRFSAERPKGSFSTLEIQRTEQGDSAMYLCASSSRRGGAYEQYFGPGTRLTVT.

The CDR3 spells CASSGTAYEQYF. The CDR3 DNA sequence: TGTGCCAGTAGCGGGACGGCTTACGAGCAGTACTTC. The rearrangement links TRBV19 to TRBJ2-7; D is possibly TRBD1 or TRBD2 (5 bases each). Germline V gene sequence: CDR1 LNHDA, CDR2 SQIVND (reference sequence). V was pared by 6 bases and J by 4 bases, with 10 bases between. The CDR3 length is 12 residues.

This clonotype has a count of ten or more. J is TRBJ2-3 and V is TRBV5-1; no clear D gene. CDR1 and CDR2 (germline): SGHRS, YFSETQ. The CDR3 is made up of 15 amino acids. The V gene lost 2 bases and the J gene lost 0 bases, with 10 bases spanning the gap. CDR3: CASSFGNPSTDTQYF. CDR3 in DNA: TGCGCCAGCAGCTTCGGCAACCCTAGCACAGATACGCAGTATTTT.

This clonotype was counted ten times or more. This chain joins TRBV28 and TRBJ2-5; 7 positions agree with TRBD2. The V segment lost 3 bases and the J segment 2 bases; nucleotides outside the gene matches: 9. The V gene's germline CDR1 is MDHEN and CDR2 SYDVKM. This CDR3 is 16 amino acids long. CDR3 nucleotide sequence: TGTGCCAGCAGTTTTCGCTGGGAGGGAAGTCAAGAGACCCAGTACTTC. This sequence encodes CASSFRWEGSQETQYF.

This clonotype was seen many times. The rearrangement links TRBV7-2 to TRBJ2-1; TRBD2 is a possible D gene (6 bases). Between the trimmed V and J ends, which lost 3 bases and 0 bases, there was a span of 21 bases. CDR3 length: 19 amino acids. Germline V gene sequence: CDR1 SGHTA, CDR2 FQGNSA. This chain's CDR3 is CASSFRRDWVIGSYNEQFF. In DNA form, the CDR3 reads TGTGCCAGCAGCTTCCGGAGGGATTGGGTAATAGGCTCCTACAATGAGCAGTTCTTC. The full variable domain, its missing parts supplied by reference TRBV7-2 and TRBJ2-1, is GAGVSQSPSNKVTEKGKDVELRCDPISGHTALYWYRQSLGQGLEFLIYFQGNSAPDKSGLPSDRFSAERTGGSVSTLTIQRTQQEDSAVYLCASSFRRDWVIGSYNEQFFGPGTRLTVL.

This clonotype has at least ten counts. The chain joins TRBV7-2 to TRBJ2-1; D ambiguous. Germline lookup yields CDR1 SGHTA and CDR2 FQGNSA. This CDR3 contains 14 residues. Trimming removed 3 bases at V and 5 bases at J, with 11 bases between. As DNA, the CDR3 is TGTGCCAGCAGCTTCGTTCTTGGGGACAATGAGCAGTTCTTC. Translation gives CASSFVLGDNEQFF.

There are many counts of this clonotype. The chain is built from TRBV7-2 and TRBJ1-5; D remains unclear. CDR1 and CDR2 (germline): SGHTA, FQGNSA. V lost 1 base and J lost 4, with 8 bases in between. CDR3 length equals 14 residues. CDR3 in DNA: TGTGCCAGCAGCTTAGGTTTAACTAATCAGCCCCAGCATTTT. It codes for CASSLGLTNQPQHF. The full variable domain, in which reference TRBV7-2 and TRBJ1-5 provide the parts outside the CDR3, is GAGVSQSPSNKVTEKGKDVELRCDPISGHTALYWYRQSLGQGLEFLIYFQGNSAPDKSGLPSDRFSAERTGGSVSTLTIQRTQQEDSAVYLCASSLGLTNQPQHFGDGTRLSIL.

The chain has TRBV18 and TRBJ2-1; a weak D match, TRBD2 (5 bases). Germline-derived CDR1 and CDR2 are KGHSH and LQKENI. The CDR3 is 12 amino acids. Trimming took off 2 bases at V and 10 bases at J, with 9 bases between the two ends. The CDR3 DNA reads as TGTGCCAGCTCACCATTCGGGGTCGAGCAGTTCTTC. It specifies CASSPFGVEQFF.

This clonotype was seen repeatedly, ten times or more. V is TRBV28 and J is TRBJ2-1; 8 bases agree with TRBD1. This CDR3 has 13 amino acids. Germline V gene sequence: CDR1 MDHEN, CDR2 SYDVKM. The junction had 3 bases not matched to a gene; V was cut back by 10 bases and J by 1 base. DNA of the CDR3: TGTGCCACCAACAGGGGGTCCTACAATGAGCAGTTCTTC. It codes for CATNRGSYNEQFF.

The chain carries TRBV12-3 or TRBV12-4 and TRBJ2-7, with 7 bases identical to TRBD1. The CDR3 runs 15 residues. Trimming took 6 bases from V and 3 from J; bases not matched to a gene: 11. This CDR3 reads CASSRAGTVNYEQYF. CDR3 coding DNA: TGTGCCAGCAGCCGCGCCGGGACAGTTAACTACGAGCAGTACTTC.

The rearrangement links TRBV5-1 to TRBJ2-7; no clear D gene. The length of the CDR3 is 12 residues. V lost 0 bases and J 5 bases, leaving 6 bases between the germline ends. The germline gives CDR1 SGHRS, CDR2 YFSETQ. CDR3 bases: TGCGCCAGCAGCTTGGATCTGGACGAGCAGTACTTC. Amino acids: CASSLDLDEQYF.

At least ten counts were recorded for this clonotype. The chain is built from TRBV6-2 or TRBV6-3 and TRBJ2-3; TRBD2 is a possible D gene (7 bases). The ends were cut back, 6 bases at V and 11 bases at J, with 27 bases in the middle. Germline assignment: CDR1 MNHEY and CDR2 SVGEGT. The CDR3 sequence is 16 residues long. The chain's CDR3 is CASRPPIAGAPRVQYF. CDR3 DNA: TGTGCCAGCAGGCCTCCCATTGCGGGGGCCCCGAGGGTGCAGTATTTT.

The sample holds many counts of this clonotype. The junction departs from the called germline gene at one end, perhaps through a read error. V gene TRBV19 combines with J gene TRBJ2-2, with D uncertain. Germline assignment: CDR1 LNHDA and CDR2 SQIVND (reference sequence). The CDR3 consists of 11 residues. The CDR3: CASMATGELFF. Here the CDR3 DNA reads TGTGCCAGTATGGCTACCGGCGAGCTGTTTTTT.

The sample holds a few counts of this clonotype. This chain links TRBV10-3 with TRBJ1-3; D may be TRBD1 (5 bases). The CDR3 has 14 amino acids. The V and J ends lost 5 bases and 4 bases respectively, with 12 bases between them. CDR1 is ENHRY, CDR2 SYGVKD, per germline. The CDR3 DNA follows: TGTGCCATCAGTCCTCAGGGCCCCGGAAACACCATATATTTT. Translated: CAISPQGPGNTIYF.

This clonotype was counted at least ten times. This chain links TRBV29-1 with TRBJ2-5; D remains unclear. CDR1 and CDR2 (germline): SQVTM, ANQGSEA. The CDR3 length is 12 residues. Trimming took 3 bases from V and 5 from J, leaving 10 bases between them. CDR3 sequence reads: CSVEAPRETQYF. The CDR3 bases are TGCAGCGTTGAGGCCCCTCGGGAGACCCAGTACTTC.

This clonotype was recorded at least ten times. The CDR3 nucleotides are TGTGCCAGCAGTCGCCCCGGCGGAATCCAAGAGACCCAGTACTTC. Amino acids: CASSRPGGIQETQYF. This chain links TRBV6-2 or TRBV6-3 with TRBJ2-5; no clear D gene. The CDR3 length is 15 residues. Germline CDR1 reads MNHEY; CDR2 reads SVGEGT. The V and J ends lost 5 bases and 1 base respectively, with 14 bases between them.

At least ten counts were recorded for this clonotype. V usage is TRBV7-2 and J usage is TRBJ2-1; 7 bases fit TRBD1. Germline assignment: CDR1 SGHTA and CDR2 FQGNSA. The length of the CDR3 is 16 residues. Trimming at V came to 0 bases and at J to 7 bases, leaving 9 bases not matched to a gene. CDR3: CASSLAGGLPLNEQFF. For the CDR3, the DNA is TGTGCCAGCAGCTTAGCAGGGGGCCTCCCCCTTAATGAGCAGTTCTTC.